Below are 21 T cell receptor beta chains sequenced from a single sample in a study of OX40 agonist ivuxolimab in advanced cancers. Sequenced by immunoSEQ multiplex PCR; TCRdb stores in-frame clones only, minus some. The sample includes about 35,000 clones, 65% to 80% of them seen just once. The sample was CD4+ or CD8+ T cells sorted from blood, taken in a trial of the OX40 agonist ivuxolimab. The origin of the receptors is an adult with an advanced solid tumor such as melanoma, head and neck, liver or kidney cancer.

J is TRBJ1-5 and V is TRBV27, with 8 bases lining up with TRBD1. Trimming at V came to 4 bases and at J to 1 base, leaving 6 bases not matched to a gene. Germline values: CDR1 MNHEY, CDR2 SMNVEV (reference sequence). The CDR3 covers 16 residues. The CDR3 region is CASSSQRTGSNQPQHF. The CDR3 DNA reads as TGTGCCAGCAGTTCCCAGAGGACAGGGAGCAATCAGCCCCAGCATTTT.

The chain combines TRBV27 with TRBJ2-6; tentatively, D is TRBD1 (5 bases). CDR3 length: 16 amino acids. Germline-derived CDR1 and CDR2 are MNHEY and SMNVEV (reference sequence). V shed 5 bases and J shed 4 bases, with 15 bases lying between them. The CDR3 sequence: CASSLYRRSGANVLTF. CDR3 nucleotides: TGTGCCAGCAGTCTATACAGGAGATCAGGGGCCAACGTCCTGACTTTC.

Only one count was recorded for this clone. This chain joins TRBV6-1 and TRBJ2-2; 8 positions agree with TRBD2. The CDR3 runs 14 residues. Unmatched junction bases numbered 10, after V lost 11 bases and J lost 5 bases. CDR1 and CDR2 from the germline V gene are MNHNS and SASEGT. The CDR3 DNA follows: TGTGCCTCCTCCGGGGGGGCGGGGACCGGGGAGCTGTTTTTT. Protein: CASSGGAGTGELFF.

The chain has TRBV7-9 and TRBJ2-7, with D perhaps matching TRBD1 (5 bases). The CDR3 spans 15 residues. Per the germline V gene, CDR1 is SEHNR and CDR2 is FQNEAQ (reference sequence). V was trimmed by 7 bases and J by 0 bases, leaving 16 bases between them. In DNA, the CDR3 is TGTGCCAGCACAAACAGCAGGGTGAGCTCCTACGAGCAGTACTTC. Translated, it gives CASTNSRVSSYEQYF.

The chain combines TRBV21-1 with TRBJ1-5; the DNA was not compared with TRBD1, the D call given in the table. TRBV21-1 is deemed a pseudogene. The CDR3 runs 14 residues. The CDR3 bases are TGTGCCAGCAGCAAGGCAGGGGTCACGGGGCCCCAGCATTTT. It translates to CASSKAGVTGPQHF.

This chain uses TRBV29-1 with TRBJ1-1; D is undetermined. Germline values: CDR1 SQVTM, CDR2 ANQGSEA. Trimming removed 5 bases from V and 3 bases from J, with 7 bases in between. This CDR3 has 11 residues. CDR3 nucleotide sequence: TGCAGCGTTCCCGGGGACACTGAAGCTTTCTTT. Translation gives CSVPGDTEAFF.

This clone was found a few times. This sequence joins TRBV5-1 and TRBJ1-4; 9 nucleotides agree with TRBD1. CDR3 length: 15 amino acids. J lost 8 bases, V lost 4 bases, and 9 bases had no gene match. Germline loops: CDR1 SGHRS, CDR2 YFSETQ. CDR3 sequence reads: CASSKGTGNSEKLFF. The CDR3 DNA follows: TGCGCCAGCAGCAAGGGGACAGGGAATAGCGAAAAACTGTTTTTT.

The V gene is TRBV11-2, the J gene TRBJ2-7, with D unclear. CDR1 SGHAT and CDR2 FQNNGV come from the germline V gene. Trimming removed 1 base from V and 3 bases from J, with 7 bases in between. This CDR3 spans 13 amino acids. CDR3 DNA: TGTGCCAGCAGCTTAGGGCAGAACTACGAGCAGTACTTC. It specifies CASSLGQNYEQYF. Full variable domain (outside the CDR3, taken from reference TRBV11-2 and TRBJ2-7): EAGVAQSPRYKIIEKRQSVAFWCNPISGHATLYWYQQILGQGPKLLIQFQNNGVVDDSQLPKDRFSAERLKGVDSTLKIQPAKLEDSAVYLCASSLGQNYEQYFGPGTRLTVT.

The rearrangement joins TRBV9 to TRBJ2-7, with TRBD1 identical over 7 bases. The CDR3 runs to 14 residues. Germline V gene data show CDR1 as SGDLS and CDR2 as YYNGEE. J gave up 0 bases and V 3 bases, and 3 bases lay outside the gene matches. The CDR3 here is CASSGDSFSYEQYF. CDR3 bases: TGTGCCAGCAGCGGGGACAGCTTCTCCTACGAGCAGTACTTC.

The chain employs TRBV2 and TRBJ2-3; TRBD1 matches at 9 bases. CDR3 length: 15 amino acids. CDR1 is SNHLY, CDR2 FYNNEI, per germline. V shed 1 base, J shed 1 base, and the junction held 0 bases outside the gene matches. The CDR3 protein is CASSEGDRGTDTQYF. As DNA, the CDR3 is TGTGCCAGCAGTGAAGGGGACAGGGGCACAGATACGCAGTATTTT. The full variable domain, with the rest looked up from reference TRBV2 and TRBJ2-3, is EPEVTQTPSHQVTQMGQEVILRCVPISNHLYFYWYRQILGQKVEFLVSFYNNEISEKSEIFDDQFSVERPDGSNFTLKIRSTKLEDSAMYFCASSEGDRGTDTQYFGPGTRLTVL.

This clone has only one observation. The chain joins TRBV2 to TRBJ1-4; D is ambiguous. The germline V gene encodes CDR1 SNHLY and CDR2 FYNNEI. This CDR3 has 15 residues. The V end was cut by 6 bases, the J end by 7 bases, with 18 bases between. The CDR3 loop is CASSPSGGRSEKLFF. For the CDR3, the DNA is TGTGCCAGCAGCCCGTCTGGAGGGAGGAGTGAAAAACTGTTTTTT.

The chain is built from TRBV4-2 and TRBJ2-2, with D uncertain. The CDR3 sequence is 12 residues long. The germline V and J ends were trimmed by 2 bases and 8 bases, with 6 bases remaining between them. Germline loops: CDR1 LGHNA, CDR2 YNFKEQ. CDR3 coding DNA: TGTGCCAGCAGCCAACAAACAGGGGAGCTGTTTTTT. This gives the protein CASSQQTGELFF.

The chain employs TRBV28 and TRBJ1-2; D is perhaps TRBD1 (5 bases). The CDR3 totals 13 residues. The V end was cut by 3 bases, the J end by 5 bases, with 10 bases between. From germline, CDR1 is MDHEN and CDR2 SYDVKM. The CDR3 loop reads CASSFDSVYGYTF. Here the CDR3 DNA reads TGTGCCAGCAGTTTCGACAGTGTGTATGGCTACACCTTC.

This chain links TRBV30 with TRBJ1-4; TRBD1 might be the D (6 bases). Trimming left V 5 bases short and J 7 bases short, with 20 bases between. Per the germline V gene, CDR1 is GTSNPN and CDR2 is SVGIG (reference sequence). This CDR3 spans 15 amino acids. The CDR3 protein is CAWSPPTGLGEKLFF. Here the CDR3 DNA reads TGTGCCTGGTCCCCCCCGACAGGTCTTGGTGAAAAACTGTTTTTT.

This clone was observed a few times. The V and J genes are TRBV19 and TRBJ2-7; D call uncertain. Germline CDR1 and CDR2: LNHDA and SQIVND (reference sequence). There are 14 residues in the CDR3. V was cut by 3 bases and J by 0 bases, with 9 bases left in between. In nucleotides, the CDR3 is TGTGCCAGTAGTATGTCGGGTTCCTCCTACGAGCAGTACTTC. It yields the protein CASSMSGSSYEQYF.

CDR3 region: CASSEWNRVYYEQYV. The CDR3 coding sequence is TGCGCCAGCAGTGAATGGAATAGGGTTTACTACGAGCAGTACGTC. The chain links TRBV10-1 to TRBJ2-7, with no clear D. This CDR3 contains 15 residues. V dropped 3 bases and J dropped 3 bases, with 15 bases sitting between them. Germline V gene lookup returns CDR1 WNHNN and CDR2 SYGVQD (reference sequence).

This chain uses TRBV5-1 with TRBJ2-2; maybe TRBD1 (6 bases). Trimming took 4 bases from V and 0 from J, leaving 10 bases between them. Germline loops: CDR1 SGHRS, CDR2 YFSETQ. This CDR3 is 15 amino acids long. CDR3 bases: TGCGCCAGCAGCCCTGGACAGACGAACACCGGGGAGCTGTTTTTT. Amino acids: CASSPGQTNTGELFF.

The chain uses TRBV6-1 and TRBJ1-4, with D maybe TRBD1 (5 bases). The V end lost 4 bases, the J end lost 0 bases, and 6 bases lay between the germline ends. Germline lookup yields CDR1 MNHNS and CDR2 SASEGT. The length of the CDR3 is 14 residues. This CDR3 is CASSVTATNEKLFF. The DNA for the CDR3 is TGTGCCAGCAGTGTGACAGCAACTAATGAAAAACTGTTTTTT.

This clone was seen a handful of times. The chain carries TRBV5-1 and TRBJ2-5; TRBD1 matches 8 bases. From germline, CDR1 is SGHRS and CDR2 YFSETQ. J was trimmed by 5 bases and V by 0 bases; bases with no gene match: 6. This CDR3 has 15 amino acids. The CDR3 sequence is CASSLGTGTLETQYF. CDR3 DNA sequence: TGCGCCAGCAGCTTGGGGACAGGGACTCTGGAGACCCAGTACTTC.

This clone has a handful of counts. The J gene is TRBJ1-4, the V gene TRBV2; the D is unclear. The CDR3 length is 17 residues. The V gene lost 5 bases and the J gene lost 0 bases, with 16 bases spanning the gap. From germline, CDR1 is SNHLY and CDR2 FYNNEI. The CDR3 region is CASSPTGGPATNEKLFF. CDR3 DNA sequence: TGTGCCAGCAGTCCTACCGGAGGGCCTGCAACTAATGAAAAACTGTTTTTT.

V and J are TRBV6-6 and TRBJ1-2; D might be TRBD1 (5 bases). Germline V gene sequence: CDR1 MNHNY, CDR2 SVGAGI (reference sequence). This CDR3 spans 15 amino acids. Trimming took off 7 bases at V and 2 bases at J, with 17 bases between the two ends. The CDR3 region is CASIKLGGHNYGYTF. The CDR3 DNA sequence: TGTGCCAGCATCAAACTTGGGGGTCACAACTATGGCTACACCTTC.